This T cell receptor (beta chain) derives from a study of identical twins. The CDR3 sequence is 15 residues long. J was trimmed by 6 bases and V by 6 bases; bases with no gene match: 7. This clonotype has a count of ten or more. Its cognate antigen is unknown. Healthy Caucasians provided all donations. TCRdb independently ran MiXCR on the 5' RACE reads; one entry per CDR3 protein. Of about 570,000 distinct CDR3 sequences in the sample, 9% to 10% are singletons; the top ten hold under 3%. Study-level results: Models underestimated how often monozygotic twins shared out-of-frame TCR alpha.

These data also featured in a second study, about yellow fever vaccine responses in identical twins.

The chain uses TRBV12-3 or TRBV12-4 and TRBJ2-1, with 11 bases matching TRBD2. This clonotype was sampled from a woman between 18 and 29 years old in good health. Source material: PBMCs. The CDR3 coding sequence is TGTGCCAGCAGCACCGGGACTAGCGGCTCCAATGAGCAGTTCTTC. Amino acid sequence: CASSTGTSGSNEQFF.